Listed below are T cell receptor beta chains from one sample, sequenced in a study of CD8+CD57+ T cells in acquired aplastic anemia. TCRdb independently ran MiXCR on the reads; one entry per CDR3 protein. The profile shows around 80,000 distinct CDR3 sequences, 60% to 75% of them singletons. Source material: sorted CD4+, CD8+, or CD8+CD57+ T cells (not recorded which) from PBMCs. Receptors originate from a human donor with aplastic anemia. CDR3s include the opening cysteine and the closing phenylalanine or tryptophan. The D gene is left open where the match is weak. Some rows have no size entry. The others give once, few or many, or a class for an expanded clone.

D,size,V,J,CDR3,DNA
.,.,TRBV7-8,TRBJ2-7,CASSLRGTYEQYF,TGTGCCAGCAGCTTACGTGGGACTTACGAGCAGTACTTC
.,once,TRBV19,TRBJ1-1,CASSIDLMRSGRDTEAFF,TGTGCCAGTAGTATAGATCTCATGCGGAGCGGGAGGGACACTGAAGCTTTCTTT
.,.,TRBV7-2,TRBJ2-7,CASSSAGLGYEQYF,TGTGCCAGCAGCTCGGCGGGACTCGGCTACGAGCAGTACTTC
TRBD2,many,TRBV19,TRBJ2-1,CASSISGRAYSNEQFF,TGTGCCAGTAGTATTAGCGGGAGGGCCTATTCCAATGAGCAGTTCTTC
.,.,TRBV7-9,TRBJ2-7,CASSSPRDEQYF,TGTGCCAGCAGCTCCCCCCGGGACGAGCAGTACTTC
.,once,TRBV15,TRBJ1-6,CATSRGVGSPLHF,TGTGCCACCAGCAGAGGGGTAGGGTCACCCCTCCACTTT
.,.,TRBV24-1,TRBJ2-3,CATSGTKADTQYF,TGTGCCACCAGTGGGACGAAGGCAGATACGCAGTATTTT
.,.,TRBV10-1,TRBJ1-6,CARVPGTDKSGAPLHF,TGCGCCAGGGTCCCCGGGACCGACAAAAGCGGGGCACCCCTCCACTTT
TRBD2,.,TRBV7-8,TRBJ2-3,CASSFWRERSDTQYF,TGTGCCAGCAGCTTTTGGCGGGAGCGGTCAGATACGCAGTATTTT
.,.,TRBV20-1,TRBJ1-6,CSGKQRSSPSSPLHF,TGCAGTGGGAAACAACGATCCAGCCCCAGTTCACCCCTCCACTTT
.,.,TRBV25-1,TRBJ1-5,CASSAQGSNQPQHF,TGTGCCAGCAGCGCACAGGGTAGCAATCAGCCCCAGCATTTT
TRBD2,.,TRBV15,TRBJ2-1,CATFAGGGNEQFF,TGTGCCACCTTCGCGGGAGGAGGGAATGAGCAGTTCTTC
.,.,TRBV19,TRBJ1-5,CASSKNQPQHF,TGTGCCAGTAGTAAGAATCAGCCCCAGCATTTT
.,few,TRBV5-1,TRBJ2-3,CASSLASAGGTDTQYF,TGCGCCAGCAGCTTGGCATCTGCAGGGGGCACAGATACGCAGTATTTT
TRBD1,.,TRBV20-1,TRBJ1-1,CSATPGQVMNTEAFF,TGCAGTGCTACGCCGGGACAGGTAATGAACACTGAAGCTTTCTTT
.,.,TRBV5-6,TRBJ1-1,CASSLAGDTEAFF,TGTGCCAGCAGCTTGGCCGGGGACACTGAAGCTTTCTTT
TRBD2,.,TRBV4-2,TRBJ2-1,CASSVSGGAFNEQFF,TGTGCCAGCAGCGTTAGCGGGGGGGCGTTCAATGAGCAGTTCTTC
.,.,TRBV7-9,TRBJ1-6,CASSRNRDRGSPLHF,TGTGCCAGCAGCCGAAACCGGGACCGAGGTTCACCCCTCCACTTT
.,.,TRBV29-1,TRBJ1-5,CSVGDPRTGNQPQHF,TGCAGCGTAGGGGACCCTAGGACGGGCAATCAGCCCCAGCATTTT
TRBD2,.,TRBV20-1,TRBJ2-7,CSARRLAGVRDQYF,TGCAGTGCCAGACGACTAGCGGGGGTCCGTGATCAGTACTTC
.,.,TRBV20-1,TRBJ1-2,CSAAGGNYGYTF,TGCAGTGCCGCCGGGGGCAACTATGGCTACACCTTC
.,few,TRBV4-3,TRBJ2-7,CASSQGSTYEQYF,TGCGCCAGCAGCCAAGGATCAACCTACGAGCAGTACTTC
TRBD1,many,TRBV20-1,TRBJ2-7,CSAGPAGRTGDDEQYF,TGCAGTGCAGGCCCGGCGGGGAGGACAGGGGACGACGAGCAGTACTTC
.,.,TRBV10-3,TRBJ1-6,CASNGMSSPLHF,TGTGCCTCCAATGGCATGTCTTCACCCCTCCACTTT
TRBD2,.,TRBV20-1,TRBJ2-7,CSARDRASGGYEQYF,TGCAGTGCTAGAGATCGGGCTAGCGGGGGTTACGAGCAGTACTTC
TRBD1,few,TRBV27,TRBJ2-7,CASSHTGDRAYEQYF,TGTGCCAGCAGCCATACAGGGGACAGGGCCTACGAGCAGTACTTC
TRBD1,once,TRBV5-1,TRBJ1-4,CASSLTIGQGWEKLFF,TGCGCCAGCAGCTTGACTATAGGACAGGGCTGGGAAAAACTGTTTTTT
TRBD2,few,TRBV20-1,TRBJ2-5,CSASNPSGGRKTQYF,TGCAGTGCTAGTAATCCGTCGGGAGGAAGGAAGACCCAGTACTTC
.,.,TRBV20-1,TRBJ2-7,CSARRGVGSYEQYF,TGCAGTGCTAGAAGGGGAGTCGGCTCCTACGAGCAGTACTTC
.,few,TRBV9,TRBJ2-5,CASSVGLATEETQYF,TGTGCCAGCAGCGTAGGGTTAGCAACCGAAGAGACCCAGTACTTC
.,.,TRBV24-1,TRBJ2-3,CATSVRGVSDTQYF,TGTGCCACCAGTGTAAGGGGAGTATCAGATACGCAGTATTTT
.,.,TRBV5-5,TRBJ1-2,CASSLVQLNYGYTF,TGTGCCAGCAGCTTGGTGCAGCTCAACTATGGCTACACCTTC
.,.,TRBV7-8,TRBJ1-1,CASSLVGNTEAFF,TGTGCCAGCAGCTTAGTGGGGAACACTGAAGCTTTCTTT
.,.,TRBV9,TRBJ2-2,CASRSTGELFF,TGTGCCAGCAGAAGCACCGGGGAGCTGTTTTTT
.,many,TRBV25-1,TRBJ1-6,CASSETQGLHNSPLHF,TGTGCCAGCAGTGAAACCCAGGGACTTCATAATTCACCCCTCCACTTT
.,.,TRBV2,TRBJ1-5,CASSGGFNQPQHF,TGTGCCAGCAGTGGGGGGTTCAATCAGCCCCAGCATTTT
TRBD1,.,TRBV25-1,TRBJ1-2,CASRDPGQCRYGYTF,TGTGCCAGCAGGGATCCGGGACAGTGTAGATATGGCTACACCTTC
TRBD2,once,TRBV7-2,TRBJ2-5,CASSPYGGEVQETQYF,TGTGCCAGCAGCCCGTACGGGGGGGAGGTCCAAGAGACCCAGTACTTC
TRBD1,.,TRBV11-2,TRBJ2-5,CASKKGMTGEETQYF,TGTGCCAGCAAGAAGGGTATGACAGGGGAAGAGACCCAGTACTTC
TRBD1,once,TRBV7-2,TRBJ2-5,CASSRQGRETQYF,TGTGCCAGCAGCCGACAGGGGAGAGAGACCCAGTACTTC
TRBD1,.,TRBV20-1,TRBJ1-1,CSAASPGQGFEAFF,TGCAGTGCTGCTTCACCGGGACAGGGTTTTGAAGCTTTCTTT
TRBD2,.,TRBV7-3,TRBJ2-7,CASSSYSGSIYEQYF,TGTGCCAGCAGCTCCTATAGCGGGAGTATTTACGAGCAGTACTTC
TRBD1,.,TRBV29-1,TRBJ2-7,CSVTGTGGQEQYF,TGCAGCGTTACCGGGACAGGGGGGCAAGAGCAGTACTTC
.,.,TRBV2,TRBJ1-2,CASGPDGAYGCTF,TGTGCCAGCGGGCCTGATGGGGCCTATGGCTGCACCTTC
.,few,TRBV20-1,TRBJ2-7,CSAKHGVYEQYF,TGCAGTGCCAAGCATGGAGTCTACGAGCAGTACTTC
.,.,TRBV7-9,TRBJ1-4,CASSSTPGLYEKLFF,TGTGCCAGCAGCTCCACCCCGGGGTTGTATGAAAAACTGTTTTTT
TRBD1,few,TRBV10-3,TRBJ2-7,CAITGQGSYEQYF,TGTGCCATCACAGGACAGGGCTCCTACGAGCAGTACTTC
.,.,TRBV10-3,TRBJ2-1,CAISTGNEQFF,TGTGCCATCAGTACAGGAAATGAGCAGTTCTTC
TRBD2,.,TRBV20-1,TRBJ2-1,CSARAPVIAGEQFF,TGCAGTGCTAGAGCCCCAGTAATAGCGGGAGAGCAGTTCTTC
TRBD1,.,TRBV7-6,TRBJ2-7,CASSSPGQGSEQYF,TGTGCCAGCAGCAGCCCGGGACAGGGTAGCGAGCAGTACTTC
TRBD1,.,TRBV25-1,TRBJ1-1,CASSGQTGGTEAFF,TGTGCCAGCAGTGGGCAGACAGGGGGCACTGAAGCTTTCTTT
.,.,TRBV5-5,TRBJ2-3,CASSLGTASTDTQYF,TGTGCCAGCAGCTTGGGAACAGCCTCCACAGATACGCAGTATTTT
TRBD1,.,TRBV7-2,TRBJ1-4,CASSGQLNEKLFF,TGTGCCAGCTCGGGACAGCTAAATGAAAAACTGTTTTTT
TRBD1,.,TRBV29-1,TRBJ1-1,CSVDLGQPTEAFF,TGCAGCGTTGACCTGGGACAGCCCACTGAAGCTTTCTTT
.,many,TRBV9,TRBJ2-3,CASSVDDSSTDTQYF,TGTGCCAGCAGCGTAGACGACTCCAGCACAGATACGCAGTATTTT
.,.,TRBV5-6,TRBJ2-5,CASSLELGRQETQYF,TGTGCCAGCAGCTTGGAGTTGGGCAGGCAAGAGACCCAGTACTTC
.,.,TRBV15,TRBJ1-6,CATSRDRTLNSPLHF,TGTGCCACCAGCAGAGATAGGACTCTTAATTCACCCCTCCACTTT
.,once,TRBV15,TRBJ1-6,CASSGSAGNSPLHF,TGTGCCAGCTCGGGGTCGGCAGGGAATTCACCCCTCCACTTT
.,.,TRBV15,TRBJ1-5,CATSSLGVSNQPQHF,TGTGCCACCAGCAGTCTAGGGGTAAGCAATCAGCCCCAGCATTTT
.,.,TRBV19,TRBJ2-2,CASKEETFTGELFF,TGTGCCAGCAAGGAGGAAACATTCACCGGGGAGCTGTTTTTT